This T cell receptor (beta chain) was captured by sequencing in a study of T cell changes during pregnancy in multiple sclerosis. Profiled with immunoSEQ multiplex PCR; TCRdb holds only in-frame clones, not every one. The sample records about 29,000 clones, 70% to 90% being singletons. Germline V gene lookup returns CDR1 MNHEY and CDR2 SVGAGI. The CDR3 is made up of 13 amino acids. Trimming stripped 0 bases from V and 13 bases from J, with 13 bases between. The chain links TRBV6-5 to TRBJ1-5, with D unclear. The source is a female donor with multiple sclerosis, enrolled in a pregnancy study. The starting material was CD8+ T cells from peripheral blood mononuclear cells, obtained after pregnancy. The CDR3 region is CASSYSLKSDQHF. CDR3 sequence (DNA): TGTGCCAGCAGTTACTCCCTTAAGAGCGATCAGCATTTT.